The sequence of this TCR beta chain was determined in a study of shared clonotypes between healthy human individuals (dated by TCRdb to about 2020). The study in broad terms: The cohort included a few men and a couple of women between 18 and 49 years of age. For each donor, CD4 naive and CD4 memory were each run on three plates, CD8 naive on two plates, and CD8 memory on one plate. Blood TCR repertoires of five healthy adults were deeply sequenced to estimate repertoire size and the extent of clonotype sharing between individuals. Libraries were prepared and TCR repertoires were sequenced by different laboratories using diverse techniques, in order to increase sequencing depth and limit assay-specific biases. Per donor, leukapheresis produced somewhere between about 0.94 and 10 billion PBMCs. The paper's findings and limits, for the study overall: Incomplete sequencing was indicated by rarefaction of sorted-subset datasets, despite the large sequencing depth. About 4.5% of naive CD4, around 3.6% of naive CD8, about 2.1% of memory CD4, and about 0.4% of memory CD8 clonotypes were shared across several donors. Naive subsets generally had larger estimated clonotype richness than memory subsets. Pairwise subsampling led to the expectation that sequencing depth would affect the degree of clonotype sharing among donors. Compared with non-shared clonotypes, clonotypes shared by all four sorted-subset donors had higher generation probabilities. Because the study included only a small number of donors, the genetic and exposure-history diversity represented was limited. Sampling was limited to blood, and TCR repertoires in tissue likely differ from TCR repertoires in blood.

Using the deep immunoSEQ assay, multiplex PCR amplified TCR CDR3 regions from genomic DNA. For each cell subset, the extracted genomic DNA was distributed evenly across all wells of several immunoSEQ 96-well plates, and each plate served as one replicate. For sorted subsets, each replicate PCR was loaded with 150 to 250 ng genomic DNA, equivalent to 32,000 or so T cell genomes. Purified libraries were quantified with a Qubit 3.0 fluorometer, sized on a Bioanalyzer 2100, and re-quantified with the KAPA Library Quantification kit. Every immunoSEQ 96-well plate was sequenced on a dedicated single-read 150-cycle Illumina NextSeq 550 flow cell. The published analysis was carried out like this. Because the immunoSEQ output included only junctional sequences and no quality scores, the filtering could not be the same as the filtering used for full-length reads. To assign V/J genes and CDR3, sequences were annotated against IMGT germline references using PyIR, a Python wrapper for IgBLAST v1.9. Reads with weak V/J assignments (E-value above 1e-6), missing CDR3, stop codons, out-of-frame junctions, or ambiguous translated residues were removed. V3J clonotypes were defined as sequences sharing an identical inferred V gene, J gene, and CDR3 amino acid sequence. Percentage overlap between repertoires was calculated by dividing the number of shared unique clonotypes by the size of the smaller repertoire. Repertoire richness was assessed with RTK rarefaction, the Chao1 estimator, and Recon v2.1 estimates of unobserved clonotypes. For all TCRbeta clonotypes obtained by the gDNA method from several donors, generation probabilities were computed with OLGA. The clones in this table, taken by TCRdb from immuneACCESS, are in-frame only. Not every clone is retained; where verified, under half of the shortfall comes from an unresolved V gene, and the cause of the rest is unknown. The V and J calls and the clone size are those of that table, but D and trimming were determined from the DNA. In all, the sample holds under 2.5 million clones, and less than 95% of those were seen once. In total, the top ten clones hold 0.37% of the sample.

Healthy HIV-negative adults with no recently reported acute infections or vaccinations were included as donors. Only Caucasian adults living in Nashville, Tennessee, USA were represented among the donors. CD4+ T cells were enriched through magnetic negative selection, after which naive cells were positively selected on CD45RA and the remaining negative fraction served as the memory subset. After blood collection by leukapheresis, PBMCs were isolated using Ficoll-Histopaque density gradient centrifugation and then cryopreserved in the vapor phase of liquid nitrogen. Purity and quantity of every magnetically sorted T cell population were checked by analytical flow cytometry. Genomic DNA was isolated from every sorted fraction and measured by UV absorbance on a Nanodrop 2000c. Of note for this clone: Its specific antigen is unknown. Per-base quality was not reported, and no clone a single base away is much larger than it.

The specimen was naive CD4+ T cells from PBMCs. The cell subset or site tag for this specimen amounts to: CD45RA+ positively selected. This receptor was taken from a man aged 18 to 29 in good health. Some clones in this sample may be carry-over from other donors' samples.

This receptor carries the CDR3 CASSFRQGIQNYNEQFF. The nucleotide sequence is given as TGTGCCAGCAGCTTTCGGCAGGGAATTCAAAATTACAATGAGCAGTTCTTC. The chain is encoded by TRBV5-4 joined to TRBJ2-1, and possibly TRBD1, on 5 matching bases. The CDR3 starts with the cysteine, ends with the phenylalanine, and has 17 residues. The read is trimmed to its CDR3 DNA, 51 bases read in frame from base 1. According to the germline V gene (reference sequence), CDR1 reads SGHNT and CDR2 reads YYREEE. V loses 2 bases, J loses 4 bases, and the germline ends lie 19 bases apart.